The clone carrying this T cell receptor (beta chain) showed up just a few times. Its cognate antigen is unknown. The record originates from a study of STAT5B mutations in CD4+ large granular lymphocyte leukemia. Study results and limitations: Main leukemic clonotypes were patient-specific, but roughly 25% appeared at low frequency elsewhere. 8/27 top patient clones versus 2/35 control clones were TRBV06-family.

Unmatched junction bases numbered 11, after V lost 8 bases and J lost 5 bases. Germline values: CDR1 SNHLY, CDR2 FYNNEI. The CDR3 extends over 15 amino acids. This was a survey-level run. Data came from immunoSEQ multiplex PCR; TCRdb stores just in-frame clones and leaves some out. Of about 40,000 clones listed, about four fifths are singletons. The V and J genes are TRBV2 and TRBJ1-5, with 8 bases identical to TRBD1. This receptor was taken from a human donor in good health. Sequences were obtained from CD4+ T cells from blood buffy coats. CDR3 loop: CASAKQGVIDQPQHF. CDR3 DNA: TGTGCCAGCGCGAAACAGGGGGTGATCGATCAGCCCCAGCATTTT.